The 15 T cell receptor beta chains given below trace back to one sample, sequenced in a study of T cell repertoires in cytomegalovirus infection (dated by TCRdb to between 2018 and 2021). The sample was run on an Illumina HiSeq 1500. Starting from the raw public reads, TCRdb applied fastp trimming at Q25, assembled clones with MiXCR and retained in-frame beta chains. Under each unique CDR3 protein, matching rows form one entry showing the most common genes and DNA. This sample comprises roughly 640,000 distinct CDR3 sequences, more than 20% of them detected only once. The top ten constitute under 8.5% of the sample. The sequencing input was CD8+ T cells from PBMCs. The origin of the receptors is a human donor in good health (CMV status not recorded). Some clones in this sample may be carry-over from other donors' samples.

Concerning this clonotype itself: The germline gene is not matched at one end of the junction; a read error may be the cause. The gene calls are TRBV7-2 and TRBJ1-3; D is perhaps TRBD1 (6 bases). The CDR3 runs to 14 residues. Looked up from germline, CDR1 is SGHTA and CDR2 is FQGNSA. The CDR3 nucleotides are TGTGTCAGCAGTGGGGGCAAGGCACGAAACACCATATATTTT. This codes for CVSSGGKARNTIYF.

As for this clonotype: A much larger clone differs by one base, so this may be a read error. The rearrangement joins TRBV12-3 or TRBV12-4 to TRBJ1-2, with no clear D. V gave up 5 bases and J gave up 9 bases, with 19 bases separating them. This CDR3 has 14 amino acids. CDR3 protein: CASSPLEGRNCYTF. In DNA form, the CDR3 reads TGTGCCAGCAGTCCTCTCGAGGGTCGAAATTGCTACACCTTC.

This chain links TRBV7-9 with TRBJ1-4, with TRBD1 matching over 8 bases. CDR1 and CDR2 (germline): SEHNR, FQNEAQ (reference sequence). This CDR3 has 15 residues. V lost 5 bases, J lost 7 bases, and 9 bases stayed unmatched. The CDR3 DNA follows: TGTGCCAGCAGCATTCCGGGACAGGCGCCTGAAAAACTGTTTTTT. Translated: CASSIPGQAPEKLFF. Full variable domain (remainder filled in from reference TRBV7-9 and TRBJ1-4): DTGVSQNPRHKITKRGQNVTFRCDPISEHNRLYWYRQTLGQGPEFLTYFQNEAQLEKSRLLSDRFSAERPKGSFSTLEIQRTEQGDSAMYLCASSIPGQAPEKLFFGSGTQLSVL.

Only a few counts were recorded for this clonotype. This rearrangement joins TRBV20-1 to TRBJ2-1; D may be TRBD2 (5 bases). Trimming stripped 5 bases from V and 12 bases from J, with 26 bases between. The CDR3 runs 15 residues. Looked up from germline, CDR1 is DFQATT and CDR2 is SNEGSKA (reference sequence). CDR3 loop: CSARNREPNTEWQFF. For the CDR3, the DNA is TGCAGTGCTCGTAATCGGGAACCCAATACGGAGTGGCAGTTCTTC.

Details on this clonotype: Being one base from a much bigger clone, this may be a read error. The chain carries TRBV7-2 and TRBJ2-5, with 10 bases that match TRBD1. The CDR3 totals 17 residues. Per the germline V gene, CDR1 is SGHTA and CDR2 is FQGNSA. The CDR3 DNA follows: TGTGCCAACAGCACTAGGGACAGGGGAAGGTGGGAAGAGACCCAGTACTTC. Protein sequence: CANSTRDRGRWEETQYF.

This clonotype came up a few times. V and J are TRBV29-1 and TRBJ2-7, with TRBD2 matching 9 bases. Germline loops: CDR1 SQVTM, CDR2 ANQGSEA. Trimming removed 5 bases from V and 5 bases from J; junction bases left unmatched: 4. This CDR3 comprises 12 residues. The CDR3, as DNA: TGCAGCGTTAGCGGGGGGCGGGACGAGCAGTACTTC. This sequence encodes CSVSGGRDEQYF.

The CDR3: CASSARAHRGGETQYF. CDR3 bases: TGTGCCAGCAGCGCTAGGGCCCACAGGGGAGGAGAGACCCAGTACTTC. This chain links TRBV7-8 with TRBJ2-5, with D possibly matching TRBD1 (7 bases). The V gene's germline CDR1 is SGHVS and CDR2 FQNEAQ. Trimming cost V 5 bases and J 4 bases, with 20 bases left between them. This CDR3 region has 16 residues.

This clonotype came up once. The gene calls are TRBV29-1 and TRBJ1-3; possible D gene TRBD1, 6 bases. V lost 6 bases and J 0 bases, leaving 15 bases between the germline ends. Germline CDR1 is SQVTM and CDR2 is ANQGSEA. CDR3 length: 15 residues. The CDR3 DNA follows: TGCAGCGTGCAGGGACACCCTGGCTCTGGAAACACCATATATTTT. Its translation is CSVQGHPGSGNTIYF.

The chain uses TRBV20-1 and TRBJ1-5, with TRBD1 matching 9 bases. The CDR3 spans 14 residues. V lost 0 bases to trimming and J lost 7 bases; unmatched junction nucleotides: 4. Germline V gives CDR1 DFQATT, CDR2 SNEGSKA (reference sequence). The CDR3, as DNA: TGCAGTGCTAGAGACAGGGACAGGGTCCAGCCCCAGCATTTT. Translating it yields CSARDRDRVQPQHF.

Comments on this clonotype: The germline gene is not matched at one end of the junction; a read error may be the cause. CDR3 sequence: CASSLGRGNEQIF. Here the CDR3 DNA reads TGTGCCAGCAGCTTAGGCAGGGGCAATGAGCAGATCTTC. The chain recombines TRBV7-2 with TRBJ2-1, with D possibly matching TRBD1 (6 bases). CDR1 SGHTA and CDR2 FQGNSA come from the germline V gene. This CDR3 spans 13 amino acids.

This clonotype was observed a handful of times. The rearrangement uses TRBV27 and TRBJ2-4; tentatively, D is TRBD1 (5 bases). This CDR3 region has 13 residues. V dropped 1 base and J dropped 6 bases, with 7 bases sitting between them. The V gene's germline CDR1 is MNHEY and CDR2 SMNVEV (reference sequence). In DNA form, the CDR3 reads TGTGCCAGCAGTTTATTTGACAGAAACATTCAGTACTTC. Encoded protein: CASSLFDRNIQYF.

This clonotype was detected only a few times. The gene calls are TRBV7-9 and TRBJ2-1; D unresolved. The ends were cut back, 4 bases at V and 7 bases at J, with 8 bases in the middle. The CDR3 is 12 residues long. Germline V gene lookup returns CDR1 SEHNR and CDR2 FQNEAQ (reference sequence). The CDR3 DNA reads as TGTGCCAGCAGCTCCCATGGTAATGAGCAGTTCTTC. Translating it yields CASSSHGNEQFF.

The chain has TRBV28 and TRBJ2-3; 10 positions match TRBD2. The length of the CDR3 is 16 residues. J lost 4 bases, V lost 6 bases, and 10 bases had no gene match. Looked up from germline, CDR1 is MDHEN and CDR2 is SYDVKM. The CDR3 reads CASRSGLAYVPDTQYF. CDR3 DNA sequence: TGTGCCAGCAGATCGGGACTAGCGTATGTCCCAGATACGCAGTATTTT.

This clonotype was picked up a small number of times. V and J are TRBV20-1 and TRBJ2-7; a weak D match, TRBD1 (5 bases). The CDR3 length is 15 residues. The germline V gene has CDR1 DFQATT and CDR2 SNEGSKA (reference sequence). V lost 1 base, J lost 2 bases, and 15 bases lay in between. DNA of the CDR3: TGCAGTGCTAGAGTGTCGGGCAGGGCCCCCTACGAGCAGTACGTC. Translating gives CSARVSGRAPYEQYV.

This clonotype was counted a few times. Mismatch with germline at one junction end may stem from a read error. CDR3 amino acids: CASSRFGREDFF. The CDR3 nucleotides are TGTGCCAGCAGTCGTTTCGGACGGGAAGATTTCTTT. This rearrangement joins TRBV28 to TRBJ1-1; D call uncertain. The V gene's germline CDR1 is MDHEN and CDR2 SYDVKM. The CDR3 length is 12 residues. The full variable domain, in which reference TRBV28 and TRBJ1-1 provide the parts outside the CDR3, is DVKVTQSSRYLVKRTGEKVFLECVQDMDHENMFWYRQDPGLGLRLIYFSYDVKMKEKGDIPEGYSVSREKKERFSLILESASTNQTSMYLCASSRFGREDFFGQGTRLTVV.